A selection of T cell receptor beta chains follows, all from one sample in a study of blood T cell repertoires in COVID-19. Sequencing was performed with immunoSEQ multiplex PCR; in TCRdb, only in-frame clones are kept and a portion is missing. The sample has 95,000 to 130,000 clones; approximately 82% are singletons. Source material: peripheral blood. These receptors all come from a man aged 65 to 85 with active or convalescent COVID-19. CDR3s include the opening cysteine and the closing phenylalanine or tryptophan. D genes are given only for firm matches. Clone size appears in some rows only: once, few, many, or a class for an expanded clone.

v_gene: TRBV6-6; j_gene: TRBJ1-5; abundance: -; len: 14; d_gene: TRBD1; CDR3aa: CASSYYTGDQPQHF; CDR3nt: TGTGCCAGCAGTTACTATACAGGGGATCAGCCCCAGCATTTT
v_gene: TRBV7-3; j_gene: TRBJ1-1; abundance: -; len: 15; d_gene: -; CDR3aa: CASSLDGGANTEAFF; CDR3nt: TGTGCCAGCAGCTTAGACGGCGGGGCTAACACTGAAGCTTTCTTT
v_gene: TRBV19; j_gene: TRBJ2-3; abundance: -; len: 15; d_gene: TRBD1; CDR3aa: CASRRQGFGSDTQYF; CDR3nt: TGTGCCAGTAGGAGACAGGGGTTTGGGTCAGATACGCAGTATTTT
v_gene: TRBV3-1/TRBV3-2; j_gene: TRBJ1-2; abundance: -; len: 12; d_gene: -; CDR3aa: CASSPGNYGYTF; CDR3nt: TGTGCCAGCAGCCCGGGGAACTATGGCTACACCTTC
v_gene: TRBV18; j_gene: TRBJ2-1; abundance: -; len: 16; d_gene: TRBD2; CDR3aa: CASSPPTSGRNNEQFF; CDR3nt: TGTGCCAGCTCACCACCAACTAGCGGTAGAAACAATGAGCAGTTCTTC
v_gene: TRBV24-1; j_gene: TRBJ2-7; abundance: -; len: 13; d_gene: -; CDR3aa: CATSDQDAYEQYF; CDR3nt: TGTGCCACCAGTGATCAGGATGCCTACGAGCAGTACTTC
v_gene: TRBV6-5; j_gene: TRBJ2-2; abundance: -; len: 13; d_gene: -; CDR3aa: CASRLTGGGELFF; CDR3nt: TGTGCCAGCAGGCTTACCGGGGGCGGGGAGCTGTTTTTT
v_gene: TRBV5-1; j_gene: TRBJ2-3; abundance: -; len: 15; d_gene: TRBD1; CDR3aa: CASSGQGAGTDTQYF; CDR3nt: TGCGCCAGCAGCGGACAGGGGGCTGGGACAGATACGCAGTATTTT
v_gene: TRBV7-3; j_gene: TRBJ1-1; abundance: once; len: 14; d_gene: -; CDR3aa: CASSLTDRNTEAFF; CDR3nt: TGTGCCAGCAGCTTAACAGACAGAAACACTGAAGCTTTCTTT
v_gene: TRBV14; j_gene: TRBJ1-2; abundance: once; len: 18; d_gene: TRBD1; CDR3aa: CASSSYENRGLPRYGYTF; CDR3nt: TGTGCCAGCAGCTCCTATGAAAACAGGGGTCTTCCTCGGTATGGCTACACCTTC
v_gene: TRBV5-1; j_gene: TRBJ2-5; abundance: -; len: 15; d_gene: -; CDR3aa: CVSSLGGQSVETQYF; CDR3nt: TGCGTCAGCAGCTTGGGGGGACAGTCGGTAGAGACCCAGTACTTC
v_gene: TRBV11-3; j_gene: TRBJ2-1; abundance: few; len: 12; d_gene: -; CDR3aa: CASSRGYNEQFF; CDR3nt: TGTGCCAGCAGCCGGGGTTACAATGAGCAGTTCTTC
v_gene: TRBV7-9; j_gene: TRBJ2-2; abundance: -; len: 16; d_gene: TRBD2; CDR3aa: CASSFPGLASTGELFF; CDR3nt: TGTGCCAGCAGCTTTCCCGGACTAGCTTCCACCGGGGAGCTGTTTTTT
v_gene: TRBV18; j_gene: TRBJ1-4; abundance: -; len: 16; d_gene: TRBD1; CDR3aa: CASSPTGGATNEKLFF; CDR3nt: TGTGCCAGCTCTCCGACAGGGGGTGCAACTAATGAAAAACTGTTTTTT
v_gene: TRBV10-3; j_gene: TRBJ2-1; abundance: -; len: 15; d_gene: TRBD1; CDR3aa: CAISELQQGRTEQFF; CDR3nt: TGTGCCATCAGTGAGTTACAACAGGGGCGTACTGAGCAGTTCTTC
v_gene: TRBV5-1; j_gene: TRBJ2-2; abundance: -; len: 15; d_gene: -; CDR3aa: CASSLAPDTTGELFF; CDR3nt: TGCGCCAGCAGCCTTGCCCCGGACACGACCGGGGAGCTGTTTTTT
v_gene: TRBV7-6; j_gene: TRBJ2-5; abundance: -; len: 15; d_gene: -; CDR3aa: CASSLTVRGEETQYF; CDR3nt: TGTGCCAGCAGCTTAACGGTACGGGGTGAAGAGACCCAGTACTTC
v_gene: TRBV5-1; j_gene: TRBJ2-3; abundance: -; len: 15; d_gene: -; CDR3aa: CASSFGGDRTDTQYF; CDR3nt: TGCGCCAGCAGCTTCGGAGGGGATCGCACAGATACGCAGTATTTT
v_gene: TRBV9; j_gene: TRBJ1-4; abundance: -; len: 14; d_gene: -; CDR3aa: CASSVGASNEKLFF; CDR3nt: TGTGCCAGCAGCGTAGGGGCGTCGAATGAAAAACTGTTTTTT
v_gene: TRBV15; j_gene: TRBJ2-2; abundance: -; len: 14; d_gene: -; CDR3aa: CATSRGANTGELFF; CDR3nt: TGTGCCACCAGCAGAGGAGCGAACACCGGGGAGCTGTTTTTT
v_gene: TRBV19; j_gene: TRBJ1-6; abundance: -; len: 16; d_gene: TRBD1; CDR3aa: CASSLIQQGARSPLHF; CDR3nt: TGTGCCAGTAGTTTGATTCAACAGGGGGCGAGGTCACCCCTCCACTTT
v_gene: TRBV5-1; j_gene: TRBJ2-6; abundance: -; len: 18; d_gene: -; CDR3aa: CASSLPHAAGTGANVLTF; CDR3nt: TGCGCCAGCAGCTTGCCTCACGCGGCAGGGACTGGGGCCAACGTCCTGACTTTC
v_gene: TRBV7-9; j_gene: TRBJ1-3; abundance: -; len: 13; d_gene: -; CDR3aa: CAPALSSGNTIYF; CDR3nt: TGTGCCCCTGCACTGAGCTCTGGAAACACCATATATTTT
v_gene: TRBV7-8; j_gene: TRBJ1-1; abundance: -; len: 15; d_gene: TRBD1; CDR3aa: CASSFGQALGTEAFF; CDR3nt: TGTGCCAGCAGCTTTGGACAGGCCCTCGGTACTGAAGCTTTCTTT
v_gene: TRBV15; j_gene: TRBJ1-3; abundance: -; len: 15; d_gene: -; CDR3aa: CATSRDLQSGNTIYF; CDR3nt: TGTGCCACCAGCAGAGATCTGCAGTCTGGAAACACCATATATTTT
v_gene: TRBV6-2/TRBV6-3; j_gene: TRBJ1-3; abundance: -; len: 16; d_gene: TRBD1; CDR3aa: CASSYKTGGSRNTIYF; CDR3nt: TGTGCCAGCAGTTATAAGACAGGGGGTAGTCGCAACACCATATATTTT
v_gene: TRBV5-4; j_gene: TRBJ2-2; abundance: -; len: 14; d_gene: TRBD1; CDR3aa: CASSPGQGTGELFF; CDR3nt: TGTGCCAGCAGCCCGGGACAGGGCACCGGGGAGCTGTTTTTT
v_gene: TRBV7-2; j_gene: TRBJ2-5; abundance: -; len: 13; d_gene: TRBD2; CDR3aa: CASSFAGVETQYF; CDR3nt: TGTGCCAGCAGCTTCGCGGGAGTGGAGACCCAGTACTTC
v_gene: TRBV7-2; j_gene: TRBJ2-1; abundance: -; len: 18; d_gene: TRBD2; CDR3aa: CASSLIGTSGSSYNEQFF; CDR3nt: TGTGCCAGCAGCTTAATTGGGACTAGCGGGAGCTCCTACAATGAGCAGTTCTTC
v_gene: TRBV7-9; j_gene: TRBJ1-2; abundance: -; len: 13; d_gene: -; CDR3aa: CASSPAEESGYTF; CDR3nt: TGTGCCAGCAGCCCTGCTGAAGAGTCTGGCTACACCTTC
v_gene: TRBV7-8; j_gene: TRBJ1-1; abundance: once; len: 14; d_gene: TRBD1; CDR3aa: CASSRDRGSTEAFF; CDR3nt: TGTGCCAGCAGCAGGGACAGGGGGAGCACTGAAGCTTTCTTT
v_gene: TRBV4-3; j_gene: TRBJ1-6; abundance: few; len: 17; d_gene: -; CDR3aa: CASSQVSGTRPNSPLHF; CDR3nt: TGCGCCAGCAGCCAAGTTTCCGGGACACGACCTAATTCACCCCTCCACTTT
v_gene: TRBV5-4; j_gene: TRBJ1-1; abundance: few; len: 11; d_gene: -; CDR3aa: CATTGNTEAFF; CDR3nt: TGTGCCACCACGGGGAACACTGAAGCTTTCTTT
v_gene: TRBV6-5; j_gene: TRBJ1-4; abundance: -; len: 14; d_gene: TRBD1; CDR3aa: CASTLDRGNEKLFF; CDR3nt: TGTGCCAGCACCTTAGACAGGGGGAATGAAAAACTGTTTTTT
v_gene: TRBV10-3; j_gene: TRBJ2-1; abundance: -; len: 13; d_gene: TRBD2; CDR3aa: CAISRREFYEQFF; CDR3nt: TGTGCCATCAGTCGGCGGGAGTTCTATGAGCAGTTCTTC
v_gene: TRBV5-1; j_gene: TRBJ1-4; abundance: few; len: 14; d_gene: TRBD1; CDR3aa: CASSSRQGHEKLFF; CDR3nt: TGCGCCAGCAGCTCACGACAGGGCCATGAAAAACTGTTTTTT
v_gene: TRBV11-3; j_gene: TRBJ1-1; abundance: -; len: 13; d_gene: -; CDR3aa: CASSLDFRGEAFF; CDR3nt: TGTGCCAGCAGCTTAGATTTCCGGGGTGAAGCTTTCTTT
v_gene: TRBV7-2; j_gene: TRBJ1-2; abundance: few; len: 11; d_gene: TRBD1; CDR3aa: CASSSGQAFTF; CDR3nt: TGTGCCAGCAGCTCCGGACAGGCTTTCACCTTC
v_gene: TRBV19; j_gene: TRBJ2-6; abundance: -; len: 15; d_gene: -; CDR3aa: CASRRSSYGANVLTF; CDR3nt: TGTGCCAGTAGGCGTTCGTCCTACGGGGCCAACGTCCTGACTTTC
v_gene: TRBV9; j_gene: TRBJ2-5; abundance: -; len: 16; d_gene: TRBD2; CDR3aa: CASSFGGLAGEETQYF; CDR3nt: TGTGCCAGCAGCTTTGGGGGGCTAGCGGGAGAAGAGACCCAGTACTTC
v_gene: TRBV25-1; j_gene: TRBJ1-1; abundance: -; len: 15; d_gene: -; CDR3aa: CASSELGGRGTEAFF; CDR3nt: TGTGCCAGCAGTGAATTGGGGGGGCGCGGCACTGAAGCTTTCTTT
v_gene: TRBV10-3; j_gene: TRBJ1-4; abundance: -; len: 12; d_gene: -; CDR3aa: CAISPTREKLFF; CDR3nt: TGTGCCATCAGCCCCACAAGAGAAAAACTGTTTTTT
v_gene: TRBV7-8; j_gene: TRBJ2-7; abundance: -; len: 15; d_gene: TRBD2; CDR3aa: CASSLATGGPYEQYF; CDR3nt: TGTGCCAGCAGCTTAGCGACGGGAGGGCCGTACGAGCAGTACTTC
v_gene: TRBV6-5; j_gene: TRBJ1-1; abundance: -; len: 14; d_gene: -; CDR3aa: CASSYSGGLTEAFF; CDR3nt: TGTGCCAGCAGTTACTCCGGGGGGTTAACTGAAGCTTTCTTT
v_gene: TRBV11-2; j_gene: TRBJ1-2; abundance: -; len: 15; d_gene: -; CDR3aa: CASSPPRNAADGYTF; CDR3nt: TGTGCCAGCAGCCCCCCCCGGAACGCGGCGGATGGCTACACCTTC
v_gene: TRBV5-1; j_gene: TRBJ2-5; abundance: -; len: 16; d_gene: TRBD2; CDR3aa: CASRSRAGTSIETQYF; CDR3nt: TGCGCCAGCAGATCTCGGGCCGGGACTAGCATCGAGACCCAGTACTTC